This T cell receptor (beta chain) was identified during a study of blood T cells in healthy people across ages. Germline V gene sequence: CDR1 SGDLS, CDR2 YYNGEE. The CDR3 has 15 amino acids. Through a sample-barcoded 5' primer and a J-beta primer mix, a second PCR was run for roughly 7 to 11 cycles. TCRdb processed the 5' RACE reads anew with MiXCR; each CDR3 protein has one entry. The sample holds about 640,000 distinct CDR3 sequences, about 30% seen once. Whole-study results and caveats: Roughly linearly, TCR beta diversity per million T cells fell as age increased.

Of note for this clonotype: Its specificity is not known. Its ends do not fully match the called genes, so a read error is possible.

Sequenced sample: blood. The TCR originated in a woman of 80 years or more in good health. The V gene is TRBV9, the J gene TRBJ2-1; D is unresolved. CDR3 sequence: CASSPRRGSYNGQFF. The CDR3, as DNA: TGTGCCAGCAGCCCGCGTCGTGGATCGTACAATGGGCAGTTCTTC. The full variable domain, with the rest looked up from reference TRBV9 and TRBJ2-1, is DSGVTQTPKHLITATGQRVTLRCSPRSGDLSVYWYQQSLDQGLQFLIQYYNGEERAKGNILERFSAQQFPDLHSELNLSSLELGDSALYFCASSPRRGSYNGQFFGPGTRLTVL.